These 9 T cell receptor beta chains came from one sample sequenced in a study of regulatory T cells in long-lasting Graves disease. The time point was: persistent/refractory GD, antithyroid drugs over 5 years with positive TRAb. Following extraction of RNA from PBMCs, that RNA was used to make the TCR library. TCR beta libraries were built with iRepertoire HTBI primers and Arm-PCR of CDR3 regions. MiXCR was run by TCRdb on the multiplex PCR reads, yielding one entry per CDR3 protein. The sample has about 470,000 distinct CDR3 sequences; less than 25% are singletons. Sample: peripheral blood mononuclear cells (PBMCs), taken when the disease was refractory, from a patient treated with antithyroid drugs. Receptors were obtained from a female donor with Graves disease.

This clonotype appeared a single time. V is TRBV9 and J is TRBJ2-7; the D is unclear. The CDR3 spans 14 residues. Germline assignment: CDR1 SGDLS and CDR2 YYNGEE. The V end lost 4 bases, the J end lost 6 bases, and 17 bases lay between the germline ends. The CDR3 region is CASSPGLFGPEQYF. CDR3 coding DNA: TGTGCCAGCAGCCCCGGTCTATTTGGGCCCGAGCAGTACTTC.

The sample holds many counts of this clonotype. The chain joins TRBV5-4 to TRBJ2-7; no reliable D call. V was cut by 6 bases and J by 6 bases, with 19 bases left in between. The CDR3 spans 14 residues. Germline values: CDR1 SGHNT, CDR2 YYREEE (reference sequence). As DNA, the CDR3 is TGTGCCAGCACCCGGTCTCTAGAAAACGGCGAGCAGTACTTC. Translated, it gives CASTRSLENGEQYF.

This clonotype was counted many times. This rearrangement joins TRBV28 to TRBJ2-5, with TRBD2 as a possible D gene (5 bases). The V and J ends lost 4 bases and 5 bases respectively, with 20 bases between them. Looked up from germline, CDR1 is MDHEN and CDR2 is SYDVKM. The CDR3 runs to 16 residues. DNA of the CDR3: TGTGCCAGCAGTTCCCCAGTGGGGAGTAGATTGGAGACCCAGTACTTC. Translated, it gives CASSSPVGSRLETQYF.

This clonotype occurred many times. The chain links TRBV7-9 to TRBJ2-5; D is possibly TRBD1 (6 bases). The CDR3 has 14 amino acids. Per germline, CDR1 SEHNR and CDR2 FQNEAQ (reference sequence). Trimming stripped 5 bases from V and 1 base from J, with 11 bases between. CDR3: CASSPEDSQETQYF. For the CDR3, the DNA is TGTGCCAGCAGCCCAGAGGACAGCCAAGAGACCCAGTACTTC. Full variable domain (rest looked up from reference TRBV7-9 and TRBJ2-5): DTGVSQNPRHKITKRGQNVTFRCDPISEHNRLYWYRQTLGQGPEFLTYFQNEAQLEKSRLLSDRFSAERPKGSFSTLEIQRTEQGDSAMYLCASSPEDSQETQYFGPGTRLLVL.

This clonotype was recorded many times. CDR3 nucleotide sequence: TGTGCCAGCAGCCAAGGAGGTTCAGCCAAGAGGAGCTATGGCTACACCTTC. The encoded protein is CASSQGGSAKRSYGYTF. The chain employs TRBV3-1 and TRBJ1-2; D unclear. Germline CDR1 LGHDT, CDR2 YNNKEL (reference sequence). The length of the CDR3 is 17 residues. Trimming left V 1 base short and J 4 bases short, with 19 bases between.

This clonotype was found a few times. This chain uses TRBV10-3 with TRBJ1-2, with D unclear. Trimming stripped 0 bases from V and 7 bases from J, with 12 bases between. The CDR3 extends over 14 amino acids. Germline V gene lookup returns CDR1 ENHRY and CDR2 SYGVKD. As DNA, the CDR3 is TGTGCCATCAGTGAGTCGAAGCCGGAGGGTGGCTACACCTTC. Translation gives CAISESKPEGGYTF.

By frequency in the sample, this clonotype is medium-sized. The chain employs TRBV28 and TRBJ2-7; D gene ambiguous. The CDR3 consists of 11 residues. Trimming took off 3 bases at V and 6 bases at J, with 6 bases between the two ends. Germline V gives CDR1 MDHEN, CDR2 SYDVKM. The CDR3: CASSFNSEQYF. CDR3 coding DNA: TGTGCCAGCAGTTTCAATTCCGAGCAGTACTTC.

In this sample, this clonotype turned up many times. Because the CDR3's place on the DNA is in doubt, the DNA is left out and the CDR3 is given as listed by TCRdb. The chain is built from TRBV27 and TRBJ1-5; the D call of TRBD1 is as the table states it, not checked on the DNA. The germline V gene has CDR1 MNHEY and CDR2 SMNVEV (reference sequence). The CDR3 sequence runs 15 residues, both termini included. CDR3 sequence: CASSSSGVGNQPQHF.

The chain combines TRBV10-2 with TRBJ1-3, with TRBD1 matching 10 bases. V lost 6 bases and J lost 0; bases outside the gene matches: 2. The CDR3 is 15 residues long. CDR1 and CDR2 from the germline V gene are WSHSY and SAAADI. The CDR3 DNA sequence: TGCGCCAGCAGCGGGACAGGGGACTCTGGAAACACCATATATTTT. This gives the protein CASSGTGDSGNTIYF.